This TCR beta chain was retrieved from a study of blood T cell repertoires in COVID-19. Across the whole study: Acute-phase and convalescent COVID-19 samples originated in the United States, Italy and Spain. The cDNA or gDNA used as material had been derived from T cells, B-cell-depleted T cells, or PBMCs.

Under the authors' procedure: Estimates of nucleated cell counts were drawn from the amplification of reference gene primers. The repertoire was sequenced with immunoSEQ multiplex PCR; TCRdb's copy has only in-frame clones and lacks some. V and J calls and clone size come straight from that table; D and trimming were deduced from the DNA. The sample lists 100,000 to 150,000 clones, around 82% seen once, with roughly 15% in the top ten. The Seattle site enrolled patients during active infection and followed them longitudinally. The junction had 5 bases not matched to a gene; V was cut back by 6 bases and J by 10 bases. The CDR3 loop spans 13 amino acids. Per the germline V gene, CDR1 is LNHDA and CDR2 is SQIVND (reference sequence).

Source material: peripheral blood. V and J are TRBV19 and TRBJ2-1, with TRBD2 matching over 11 bases. The sequence derives from a man in his thirties or forties with COVID-19, enrolled during active disease. The DNA of the CDR3 is TGTGCCAGTAGGACTAGCGGGATCGGGGAGCAGTTCTTC. It is translated as CASRTSGIGEQFF.